The entry below gives a single TCR beta chain sequence along with its context. This specimen belongs to a study of blood T cell repertoires in COVID-19. Study-level background: Researchers got acute and convalescent COVID-19 samples from the United States, Italy and Spain. Sources were T cells, B-cell-depleted T cells, or PBMCs; the material itself was cDNA or gDNA.

In the source study's methods: Estimates of nucleated cell counts were drawn from the amplification of reference gene primers. The protocol was immunoSEQ multiplex PCR, while the TCRdb copy is restricted to in-frame clones and leaves out a portion. That table is the source of V, J and clone size, and D and trimming were worked out from the DNA. The sample shows 90,000 or so clones, 75% to 90% of them seen only once. The CDR3 runs 15 residues. Germline loops: CDR1 KGHSH, CDR2 LQKENI. Trimming cost V 3 bases and J 5 bases; bases outside gene matches: 8. The rearrangement uses TRBV18 and TRBJ1-2, with TRBD1 identical over 8 bases. The sequence came from a woman aged 70 to 79 with acute or convalescent COVID-19. The source material was peripheral blood. The CDR3 protein is CASSPDRGSPYGYTF. CDR3 in DNA: TGTGCCAGCTCACCCGACAGGGGATCCCCGTATGGCTACACCTTC.